The 10 T cell receptor beta chains given below trace back to one sample, sequenced in a study of response to subunit inactivated influenza vaccine. TCRdb re-derived calls from the RT-PCR reads in MiXCR, one entry per CDR3 protein. The repertoire holds about 520,000 distinct CDR3 sequences, with approximately 11% as singletons. The material sequenced was PBMCs from blood, taken about 6 weeks after vaccination. All receptors come from a man aged 50 to 59 who received an inactivated influenza vaccine.

This clonotype was detected a few times. This chain uses TRBV7-9 with TRBJ2-3; no clear D. The CDR3 is 14 amino acids. Trimming cost V 0 bases and J 3 bases, with 7 bases left between them. Germline values: CDR1 SEHNR, CDR2 FQNEAQ (reference sequence). CDR3 DNA sequence: TGTGCCAGCAGCTTAGCCACATTTACAGATACGCAGTATTTT. It yields the protein CASSLATFTDTQYF.

The chain links TRBV10-3 to TRBJ1-6, with 7 bases aligning to TRBD1. Germline trimming cut 6 bases from V and 7 bases from J; bases unmatched to any gene: 6. Germline CDR1 ENHRY, CDR2 SYGVKD. The CDR3 runs 14 residues. CDR3 loop: CAIRPTGENSPLHF. CDR3 DNA sequence: TGTGCCATCAGACCCACAGGGGAAAATTCACCCCTCCACTTT.

In its sample, this clonotype was seen many times. This rearrangement joins TRBV20-1 to TRBJ2-7; D perhaps matches TRBD2 (5 bases). The CDR3 runs to 14 residues. Germline V CDR1 and CDR2: DFQATT, SNEGSKA (reference sequence). V shed 0 bases and J shed 3 bases, with 12 bases lying between them. CDR3 sequence reads: CSAREEATSYEQYF. In DNA, the CDR3 is TGCAGTGCTAGAGAGGAGGCGACCAGCTACGAGCAGTACTTC.

This clonotype was seen only a few times. The rearrangement links TRBV20-1 to TRBJ2-7; the D gene is possibly TRBD1 (5 bases). Trimming removed 0 bases from V and 6 bases from J, with 15 bases in between. The V gene's germline CDR1 is DFQATT and CDR2 SNEGSKA (reference sequence). This CDR3 has 14 amino acids. The CDR3 nucleotides read TGCAGTGCTAGAGATAACCCCTTAAGGGGCGAGCAGTACTTC. It translates to CSARDNPLRGEQYF.

This chain connects TRBV20-1 to TRBJ2-1, with D maybe TRBD2 (6 bases). This CDR3 region has 14 residues. Germline CDR1 reads DFQATT; CDR2 reads SNEGSKA (reference sequence). V lost 6 bases to trimming and J lost 8 bases, with 20 bases between them. This CDR3 reads CSAVLGRGGDEQFF. As DNA, the CDR3 is TGCAGTGCCGTTTTGGGGCGTGGCGGGGATGAGCAGTTCTTC.

This rearrangement joins TRBV4-3 to TRBJ2-7; unclear D gene. V gave up 0 bases and J gave up 0 bases, with 9 bases separating them. Germline CDR1 and CDR2: LGHNA and YSLEER. The CDR3 loop spans 15 amino acids. CDR3 protein: CASSQEAGPSYEQYF. CDR3 in DNA: TGCGCCAGCAGCCAAGAAGCAGGACCCTCCTACGAGCAGTACTTC.

The chain is built from TRBV6-5 and TRBJ2-7, with 9 bases identical to TRBD2. The CDR3 is 16 residues long. The J segment lost 7 bases and the V segment lost 0 bases, leaving 10 bases of the junction unmatched. The germline V gene has CDR1 MNHEY and CDR2 SVGAGI. The CDR3 is CASSYSIGLAGREQYF. The CDR3 nucleotides read TGTGCCAGCAGTTACTCGATTGGGCTAGCGGGGAGGGAGCAGTACTTC.

This clonotype was found once. V and J are TRBV12-3 or TRBV12-4 and TRBJ2-7, with 9 positions matching TRBD1. V lost 6 bases, J lost 1 base, and 7 bases stayed unmatched. The CDR3 loop spans 15 amino acids. CDR3 residues: CASSLQGQGSYEQYF. DNA for the CDR3: TGTGCCAGCAGCCTACAGGGACAGGGATCCTACGAGCAGTACTTC.

This clonotype was counted only a few times. V gene TRBV28 combines with J gene TRBJ2-3; perhaps D is TRBD1 or TRBD2 (5 bases each). The CDR3 has 17 residues. Between the trimmed V and J ends, which lost 5 bases and 0 bases, there was a span of 18 bases. Per the germline V gene, CDR1 is MDHEN and CDR2 is SYDVKM. The CDR3 is CASSILSGTTSTDTQYF. The CDR3 nucleotides are TGTGCCAGCAGTATACTATCCGGGACGACTAGCACAGATACGCAGTATTTT.

The rearrangement links TRBV27 to TRBJ2-1; D might be TRBD2 (6 bases). Germline V lookup: CDR1 MNHEY, CDR2 SMNVEV (reference sequence). Trimming shortened V by 2 bases and J by 9 bases, and 20 bases separated the two germline ends. There are 16 residues in the CDR3. CDR3 loop: CASSLTGTIGGSEQFF. Here the CDR3 DNA reads TGTGCCAGCAGTTTAACAGGTACCATCGGAGGGAGTGAGCAGTTCTTC.